The source of this T cell receptor beta chain is a study of cytomegalovirus exposure and HLA in healthy donors. A word on this clone: The antigen is unknown.

Findings of the study overall: A list of about 180 TCR beta chains associated with cytomegalovirus was given. Earlier analysis yielded a pattern in which most TCR beta V segments were productive about 87% or about 30% of the time.

In the PCR, 60 Vbeta and 13 Jbeta primers were used. Produced via immunoSEQ multiplex PCR; TCRdb's table is partial and in-frame only. Of approximately 180,000 clones in the sample, roughly 85% are singletons; the top ten hold roughly 6%. The origin of this receptor is a man between 40 and 49 years old in good health and CMV-seropositive. Source material: PBMCs.

DNA of the CDR3: TGTGCCAGCAGCCCACAAACAGGCACAAACATTCAGTACTTC. Its translation is CASSPQTGTNIQYF. V and J are TRBV4-2 and TRBJ2-4; perhaps TRBD1 as D (5 bases). Germline CDR1 LGHNA, CDR2 YNFKEQ. The CDR3 runs to 14 residues. Trimming left V 4 bases short and J 6 bases short, with 13 bases between.